This T cell receptor (beta chain) was documented in a study of early T cells in non-severe SARS-CoV-2 infection (TCRdb year 2021). Regarding the research as a whole: Because TCR sequencing relied on bulk RNA taken from unsorted whole blood, pairing of alpha and beta chains was not possible. General study outcomes and caveats: VDJdb matching was skewed toward anti-spike CD8 responses and likely underestimated virus-specific expansions by missing private and CD4 specificities.

Its CDR3 holds 12 amino acids, cysteine through phenylalanine. The entry retains the CDR3 DNA only, 36 bases that are in frame from base 1. V and J are truncated by 0 bases and 13 bases respectively, leaving an intervening sequence of 15 bases. The germline V gene supplies CDR1 SQVTM and CDR2 ANQGSEA. There are many counts of this clonotype. It has no known antigen specificity. No much larger clonotype is one base removed from it; base qualities were not supplied. The study was a case-control design nested within a healthcare worker cohort in London, UK, with weekly nasopharyngeal swab PCR tests and blood sampling. Healthcare workers were recruited between 23 and 31 March 2020, during the week of the UK lockdown, and were followed weekly for up to about 15 weeks. The library was generated by 5' RACE. Sequenced using a NextSeq 500. To correct for sequencing error and PCR bias, the TCR library protocol tagged individual cDNA molecules with unique molecular identifiers. Sequencing covered both TCR alpha and beta chains, and within each sample the abundances of alpha and beta sequences were tightly co-correlated. The paper's processing steps were these. Decombinator V4 was used to perform V gene, J gene and CDR3 annotation of TCR sequences. Expanded TCRs were defined as changing significantly between any two time points under a Poisson model with p below 0.0001. Abundances of TCRs were expressed as counts per million after normalisation to the total number of TCRs sequenced in each sample. TRAV1-2 paired with TRAJ12, TRAJ20 or TRAJ33 defined MAIT TCRs, while TRAV10 paired with TRAJ18 defined iNKT TCRs. VDJdb, accessed 1 November 2021, was searched for CMV, EBV and SARS-CoV-2 annotated TCRs, with TCRs annotated for multiple antigens excluded. TCRdb reran the public reads through fastp at Q25 and MiXCR, keeping productive beta chains. Here each entry gathers all rows of one CDR3 protein and keeps the most common genes and DNA. The V and J calls shown here were made by TCRdb, not taken from the authors' results. The sample has about 69,000 distinct CDR3 sequences on record, about an eighth of them singletons. The ten top clones hold 5% to 7% of the sample.

The TCR comes from an adult who was a healthcare worker with PCR-confirmed SARS-CoV-2 infection or an uninfected control (not recorded which). The chain uses TRBV29-1 and TRBJ1-2; a confident D gene designation cannot be given. The source material was whole blood, sampled at baseline. The DNA is TGCAGCGTTGAAGAGAACGGATGGGGTGGCACCTTC. Protein translation: CSVEENGWGGTF.